The rows below give T cell receptor beta chains drawn from one sample of a study of OX40 agonist ivuxolimab in advanced cancers. TCRdb keeps only in-frame clones here, not all; method: immunoSEQ multiplex PCR. This sample carries around 72,000 clones, 65% to 85% of them seen once, and the ten largest clones take 7% to 9.5%. Here the sequenced sample was CD4+ or CD8+ T cells sorted from blood, taken in a trial of the OX40 agonist ivuxolimab. The origin of the receptors is an adult with an advanced solid tumor such as melanoma, head and neck, liver or kidney cancer. Both conserved end residues are part of each CDR3.

TRBJ2-4	TRBV28	CASRPGGGQAKNIQYF
TRBJ1-2	TRBV12-5	CASGPREGWGYTF
TRBJ2-4	TRBV7-2	CASSLGGNIQYF
TRBJ2-7	TRBV7-2	CASSLQPIFYEQYF
TRBJ2-1	TRBV5-6	CASSLAGGAHNEQFF
TRBJ1-1	TRBV18	CASSSTGLTEAFF
TRBJ2-7	TRBV7-9	CASSLERIEQYF
TRBJ1-3	TRBV5-4	CASSSQGTGNTIYF
TRBJ2-5	TRBV7-6	CASSLGRNKGVGTQYF
TRBJ1-2	TRBV19	CASTDRDGGYGYTF
TRBJ1-1	TRBV11-1	CASNDKRGTEAFF
TRBJ2-7	TRBV2	CASSESRASYEQYF
TRBJ2-1	TRBV5-1	CASSLGDRFPGEQFF
TRBJ2-1	TRBV27	CASSPGLAGDNEQFF
TRBJ2-3	TRBV7-9	CASSLIGDTQYF
TRBJ2-2	TRBV13	CASRPATENTGELFF
TRBJ2-1	TRBV19	CASSSPGGVSYNEQFF
TRBJ2-1	TRBV19	CASSIIGEGYNEQFF
TRBJ2-7	TRBV5-1	CASSARGLSYEQYF
TRBJ1-6	TRBV6-5	CASSLDLKNSPLHF
TRBJ1-5	TRBV9	CASSEGGGEPQHF
TRBJ1-3	TRBV5-5	CASSLGQRGNTIYF
TRBJ2-3	TRBV5-1	CASSSRPGLAGDLSTDTQYF
TRBJ2-2	TRBV28	CASSPSFGTGVGELFF
TRBJ2-5	TRBV9	CASSVARDSWETQYF
TRBJ2-1	TRBV7-9	CASSLVEASGGNEQFF
TRBJ2-7	TRBV6-5	CASSYRAGEEQYF
TRBJ2-3	TRBV21-1	CASSNRDRESSDTQYF
TRBJ2-1	TRBV27	CASRLRTGAEQFF
TRBJ1-2	TRBV21-1	CASSKVPPWQGWGYTF
TRBJ1-5	TRBV5-5	CASSLEPQSQPQHF
TRBJ2-7	TRBV9	CASSAGSSGEPSDEQYF
TRBJ1-4	TRBV14	CASSQRQGAGEKLFF
TRBJ1-1	TRBV2	CASGWGAWTEAFF
TRBJ2-3	TRBV7-8	CASRDVGGPDTQYF
TRBJ2-7	TRBV7-2	CASSLGGTAIYEQYF
TRBJ2-5	TRBV5-1	CASSLGASGGETQYF
TRBJ2-5	TRBV2	CASSGGVKAQYF
TRBJ1-2	TRBV4-1	CASSQELALGTHGYTF
TRBJ1-2	TRBV15	CATSRGRQVKRGYTF
TRBJ1-2	TRBV7-2	CASTTGQGANYGYTF
TRBJ2-2	TRBV5-6	CASSRLDRVGTGELFF
TRBJ2-3	TRBV4-2	CASSQEAGTGRNTQYF
TRBJ1-4	TRBV6-1	CASSPPGRMNEKLFF
TRBJ2-5	TRBV7-2	CASSPGLVETQYF
TRBJ2-5	TRBV30	CAWSDGAETQYF